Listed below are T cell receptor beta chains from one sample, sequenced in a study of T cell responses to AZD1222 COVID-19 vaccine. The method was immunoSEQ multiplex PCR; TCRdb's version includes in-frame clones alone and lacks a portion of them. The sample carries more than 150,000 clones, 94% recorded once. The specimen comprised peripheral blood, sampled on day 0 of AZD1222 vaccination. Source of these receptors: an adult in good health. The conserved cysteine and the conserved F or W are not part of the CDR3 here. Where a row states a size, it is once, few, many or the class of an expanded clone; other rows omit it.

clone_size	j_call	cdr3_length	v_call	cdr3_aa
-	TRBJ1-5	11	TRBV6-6	ASRFIGNQPQH
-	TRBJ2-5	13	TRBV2	ASRLDRGLSETQY
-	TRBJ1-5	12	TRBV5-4	ASSLVRAPPTQH
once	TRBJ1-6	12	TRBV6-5	ASNRDRYNSPLH
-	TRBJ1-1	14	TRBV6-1	ASSEAHGGRRTEAF
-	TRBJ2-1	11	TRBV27	ASNPGGAGAKF
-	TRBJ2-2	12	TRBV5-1	ASSPGLAPGELF
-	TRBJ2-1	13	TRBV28	ASSSGTSGYNEQF
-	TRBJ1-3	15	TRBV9	ASSVEAGAGVGNTIY
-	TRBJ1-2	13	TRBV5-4	ATENRGQYNYGYT
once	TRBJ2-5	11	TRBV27	ASSSSLGETQY
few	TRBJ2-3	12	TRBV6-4	ASSEGSGSSTQY
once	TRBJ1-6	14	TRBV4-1	ASSVGTGNHNSPLH
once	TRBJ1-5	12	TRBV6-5	ASSLQGRDQPQH
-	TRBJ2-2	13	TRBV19	ASSILHSYTGELF
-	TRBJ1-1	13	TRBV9	ASSTGVVLNTEAF
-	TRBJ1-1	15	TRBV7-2	ASSGRSGTLRPTEAF
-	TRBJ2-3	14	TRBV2	ASRTRTSSMGDTQY
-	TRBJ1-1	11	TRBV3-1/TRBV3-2	ASSPVRDTEAF
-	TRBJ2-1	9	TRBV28	ASSLFPEQF
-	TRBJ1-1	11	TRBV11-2	ASSLALGAEAF
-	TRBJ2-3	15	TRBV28	ASRRAGTGDSTDTQY
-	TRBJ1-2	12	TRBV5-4	ASSTLQAPYGYT
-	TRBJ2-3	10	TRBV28	ASRRDTDTQY
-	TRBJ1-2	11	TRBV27	ASSLGQGYGYT
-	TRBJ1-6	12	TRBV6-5	ASRETGGNSPLH
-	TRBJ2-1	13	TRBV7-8	ASSRAGTSNNEQF
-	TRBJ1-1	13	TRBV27	ASSPSPRGITEAF
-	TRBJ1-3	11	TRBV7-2	ASSPRGHNTIY
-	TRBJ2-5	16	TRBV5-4	ASSLARGLAGLQETQY